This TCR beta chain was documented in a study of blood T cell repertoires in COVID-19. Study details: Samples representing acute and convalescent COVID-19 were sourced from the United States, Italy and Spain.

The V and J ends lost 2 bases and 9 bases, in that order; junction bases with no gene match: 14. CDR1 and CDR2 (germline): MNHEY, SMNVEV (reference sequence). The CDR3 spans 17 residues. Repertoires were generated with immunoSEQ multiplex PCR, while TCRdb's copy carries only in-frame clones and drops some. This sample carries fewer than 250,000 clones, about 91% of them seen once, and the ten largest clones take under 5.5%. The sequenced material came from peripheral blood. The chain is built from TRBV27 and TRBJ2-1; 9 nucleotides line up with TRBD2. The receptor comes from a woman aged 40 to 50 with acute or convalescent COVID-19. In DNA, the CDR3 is TGTGCCAGCAGTTTAGTAGGGGGGCTAGCGGGGTCGGGTGAGCAGTTCTTC. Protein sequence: CASSLVGGLAGSGEQFF.